A selection of T cell receptor beta chains follows, all from one sample in a study of T cell responses to AZD1222 COVID-19 vaccine. TCRdb's table, derived via immunoSEQ multiplex PCR, lists solely in-frame clones and lacks some. Here the sample spans fewer than 180,000 clones, 75% to 95% being singletons. This specimen consisted of peripheral blood, obtained 28 days after the second AZD1222 dose. The receptor set was obtained from an adult who received the AZD1222 COVID-19 vaccine. Each CDR3 is given with its conserved first and last residue. Each record gives: V gene, J gene, D gene, clone size, CDR3 protein, CDR3 DNA. A D gene is named only where the DNA matches it firmly. Not all rows give a size; the values are once, few, many and, for expanded clones, a class.

>TRBV18|TRBJ2-7|TRBD2|-
CASSPSAGGPYEQYF
TGTGCCAGCTCACCAAGTGCGGGAGGCCCCTACGAGCAGTACTTC
>TRBV29-1|TRBJ1-5|-|-
CSVVDGNQPQHF
TGCAGCGTTGTGGATGGCAATCAGCCCCAGCATTTT
>TRBV30|TRBJ2-1|-|-
CAWSHAGFSYNEQFF
TGTGCCTGGAGTCACGCAGGATTCTCCTACAATGAGCAGTTCTTC
>TRBV30|TRBJ2-4|TRBD1|-
CAWSVFGTGGQNIQYF
TGTGCCTGGAGTGTATTCGGGACAGGGGGCCAAAACATTCAGTACTTC
>TRBV6-1|TRBJ1-1|TRBD1|-
CASSGDPGQGSFIGAFF
TGTGCCAGCAGTGGAGATCCGGGACAGGGGTCTTTTATTGGAGCTTTCTTT
>TRBV6-4|TRBJ2-7|TRBD1|-
CARTPTGGSHEQYF
TGTGCCAGGACCCCGACAGGGGGATCTCACGAGCAGTACTTC
>TRBV30|TRBJ2-4|-|-
CAWSVMELAKNIQYF
TGTGCCTGGAGTGTAATGGAACTAGCCAAAAACATTCAGTACTTC
>TRBV9|TRBJ2-1|-|-
CASSVGREDEQFF
TGTGCCAGCAGCGTAGGCAGGGAGGATGAGCAGTTCTTC
>TRBV2|TRBJ2-1|TRBD2|-
CASSIGLAGINEQFF
TGTGCCAGCAGTATTGGACTAGCGGGCATCAATGAGCAGTTCTTC
>TRBV7-2|TRBJ2-5|TRBD1|-
CASRGGGDPSGRTWTQYF
TGTGCCAGCAGAGGGGGCGGAGACCCATCCGGGCGTACGTGGACCCAGTACTTC
>TRBV19|TRBJ1-1|-|-
CASTPEGVGPVEAFF
TGTGCCAGTACTCCTGAGGGGGTCGGTCCCGTTGAAGCTTTCTTT
>TRBV7-9|TRBJ2-7|-|-
CASSSSSLLALDMGYF
TGTGCCAGCAGCTCCTCGTCCCTACTGGCGCTTGACATGGGGTACTTC
>TRBV2|TRBJ1-6|TRBD1|-
CASSPGTGNSPLHF
TGTGCCAGCAGTCCCGGGACAGGGAATTCACCCCTCCACTTT
>TRBV7-2|TRBJ2-7|-|-
CASSLWGRGSGYEQYF
TGTGCCAGCAGCTTATGGGGCCGGGGTAGCGGCTACGAGCAGTACTTC
>TRBV12-3/TRBV12-4|TRBJ1-2|TRBD1|-
CASSLQGNGYTF
TGTGCCAGCAGTCTACAGGGGAATGGCTACACCTTC
>TRBV5-1|TRBJ1-2|-|-
CASSSGPSNYGYTF
TGCGCCAGCAGCTCGGGGCCGTCGAACTATGGCTACACCTTC
>TRBV6-1|TRBJ2-1|TRBD2|-
CAASPGGNEQFF
TGTGCCGCGTCCCCGGGGGGGAATGAGCAGTTCTTC
>TRBV30|TRBJ1-4|TRBD1|-
CAWEQGPNEKLFF
TGTGCCTGGGAACAGGGGCCGAATGAAAAACTGTTTTTT
>TRBV27|TRBJ1-1|-|-
CASSTGWEVTEAFF
TGTGCCAGCAGTACGGGATGGGAGGTTACTGAAGCTTTCTTT
>TRBV7-2|TRBJ1-2|-|-
CASSLGGQGSYGYTF
TGTGCCAGCAGCTTAGGCGGTCAGGGAAGCTATGGCTACACCTTC
>TRBV6-5|TRBJ2-2|-|few
CASSGQTGELFF
TGTGCCAGCAGCGGACAGACCGGGGAGCTGTTTTTT
>TRBV7-7|TRBJ2-7|TRBD2|-
CASSSGTSGNEQYF
TGTGCCAGCAGCTCCGGGACTAGCGGGAACGAGCAGTACTTC
>TRBV30|TRBJ2-1|-|-
CACEGLGSLPGEQFF
TGTGCCTGTGAGGGGTTGGGATCCTTACCCGGTGAGCAGTTCTTC
>TRBV2|TRBJ1-5|-|-
CASRGFFSNQPQHF
TGTGCCAGCAGGGGATTTTTTAGCAATCAGCCCCAGCATTTT
>TRBV29-1|TRBJ2-7|-|-
CSVQEGSSYEQYF
TGCAGCGTACAGGAGGGCAGCTCCTACGAGCAGTACTTC
>TRBV5-1|TRBJ1-5|-|-
CASSPGGNQPQHF
TGCGCCAGCAGCCCGGGGGGCAATCAGCCCCAGCATTTT
>TRBV18|TRBJ2-1|TRBD2|-
CASSPRESSYNEQFF
TGTGCCAGCTCCCCGCGGGAGAGCTCCTACAATGAGCAGTTCTTC
>TRBV5-1|TRBJ2-5|TRBD1|-
CASSLAIGQGQETQYF
TGCGCCAGCAGCTTGGCCATCGGACAGGGCCAAGAGACCCAGTACTTC
>TRBV29-1|TRBJ1-2|-|-
CSVDLSEKYGYTF
TGCAGCGTTGATTTATCGGAAAAGTATGGCTACACCTTC
>TRBV6-2/TRBV6-3|TRBJ2-1|-|-
CASSYLRVDEQFF
TGTGCCAGCAGTTACTTAAGGGTGGATGAGCAGTTCTTC
>TRBV4-1|TRBJ2-1|-|-
CASSQEQGIDEQFF
TGCGCCAGCAGCCAAGAGCAGGGGATCGATGAGCAGTTCTTC
>TRBV5-5|TRBJ1-2|-|-
CASSGDGNYGYTF
TGTGCCAGCAGCGGGGACGGAAACTATGGCTACACCTTC
>TRBV5-1|TRBJ2-5|TRBD2|-
CASSGLAGVLAEETQYF
TGCGCCAGCAGCGGGCTAGCGGGAGTCCTGGCGGAAGAGACCCAGTACTTC
>TRBV6-5|TRBJ1-2|-|once
CATSPGEYYGYTF
TGTGCCACCTCCCCGGGGGAGTACTATGGCTACACCTTC
>TRBV7-9|TRBJ2-7|TRBD2|-
CASSLAGTSGRGEQYF
TGTGCCAGCAGCTTAGCGGGGACTAGCGGGAGAGGCGAGCAGTACTTC
>TRBV2|TRBJ1-1|-|-
CASKLRNTEAFF
TGTGCCAGCAAGTTAAGGAACACTGAAGCTTTCTTT
>TRBV7-2|TRBJ2-1|-|-
CASNLFRGEQFF
TGTGCCAGCAACCTCTTTCGGGGTGAGCAGTTCTTC
>TRBV5-4|TRBJ2-7|TRBD1|-
CASSFKTGQRAYEQYF
TGTGCCAGCAGCTTCAAGACAGGGCAAAGGGCCTACGAGCAGTACTTC
>TRBV2|TRBJ1-5|-|-
CASSVDRDQPQHF
TGTGCCAGCAGTGTGGACAGAGACCAGCCCCAGCATTTT
>TRBV27|TRBJ2-7|TRBD2|-
CASSLSMTSGSLGEQYF
TGTGCCAGCAGTTTATCGATGACTAGCGGGAGTCTAGGGGAGCAGTACTTC
>TRBV7-9|TRBJ2-5|-|once
CASSLGGGGETQYF
TGTGCCAGCAGCCTAGGGGGAGGAGGGGAGACCCAGTACTTC
>TRBV14|TRBJ1-2|TRBD1|-
CASSQISTGASYTF
TGTGCCAGCAGCCAAATCTCGACAGGGGCCTCCTACACCTTC
>TRBV5-1|TRBJ1-3|-|-
CASSLTGLGNTIYF
TGCGCCAGCAGTTTGACCGGCCTAGGAAACACCATATATTTT
>TRBV9|TRBJ1-4|TRBD1|-
CASSGGWGDEKLFF
TGTGCCAGCTCAGGGGGCTGGGGAGATGAAAAACTGTTTTTT
>TRBV3-1/TRBV3-2|TRBJ1-1|-|-
CASSHLNTEAFF
TGTGCCAGCAGCCATTTAAACACTGAAGCTTTCTTT
>TRBV11-2|TRBJ2-7|-|once
CASSPRIPGQGQYEQYF
TGTGCCAGCAGCCCCCGTATCCCAGGCCAGGGTCAGTACGAGCAGTACTTC
>TRBV20-1|TRBJ1-1|-|-
CSAKVNTEAFF
TGCAGTGCTAAGGTGAACACTGAAGCTTTCTTT
>TRBV5-1|TRBJ2-3|TRBD2|-
CASSLGATSGTDTQYF
TGCGCCAGCAGCTTAGGGGCGACTAGCGGCACAGATACGCAGTATTTT
>TRBV29-1|TRBJ2-3|-|-
CSVEGVLADTQYF
TGCAGCGTTGAAGGGGTGCTAGCAGATACGCAGTATTTT
>TRBV6-5|TRBJ1-2|-|-
CASKGENYGYTF
TGTGCCAGCAAGGGCGAGAACTATGGCTACACCTTC
>TRBV2|TRBJ1-5|TRBD1|-
CASSESPGQEIYSNQPQHF
TGTGCCAGCAGTGAATCTCCGGGACAGGAAATCTATAGCAATCAGCCCCAGCATTTT
>TRBV10-3|TRBJ2-1|-|-
CATGASGNEQFF
TGTGCCACGGGGGCTAGCGGCAATGAGCAGTTCTTC
>TRBV5-6|TRBJ1-2|-|-
CASSLPGNYGYTF
TGTGCCAGCAGCTTGCCGGGGAACTATGGCTACACCTTC
>TRBV27|TRBJ1-1|-|-
CASSSRWQGDTEAFF
TGTGCCAGCAGTTCCCGTTGGCAGGGTGACACTGAAGCTTTCTTT
>TRBV7-2|TRBJ1-2|-|-
CASSLYPRNGGYTF
TGTGCCAGCAGCTTATATCCTCGTAACGGGGGCTACACCTTC
>TRBV6-5|TRBJ1-2|-|-
CASSKREAWGYTF
TGTGCCAGCAGTAAACGGGAAGCTTGGGGCTACACCTTC
>TRBV2|TRBJ1-1|TRBD1|-
CASKGQGKTEAFF
TGTGCCAGCAAGGGACAGGGCAAGACTGAAGCTTTCTTT
>TRBV7-6|TRBJ1-5|-|-
CASSRRGGDQPQHF
TGTGCCAGCAGCCGCCGGGGGGGTGATCAGCCCCAGCATTTT
>TRBV6-5|TRBJ2-3|-|-
CASSYAGTDTQYF
TGTGCCAGCAGTTACGCGGGCACAGATACGCAGTATTTT
>TRBV10-1|TRBJ2-2|TRBD1|-
CASSEPRQGANTGELFF
TGCGCCAGCAGTGAGCCCAGACAGGGGGCGAACACCGGGGAGCTGTTTTTT